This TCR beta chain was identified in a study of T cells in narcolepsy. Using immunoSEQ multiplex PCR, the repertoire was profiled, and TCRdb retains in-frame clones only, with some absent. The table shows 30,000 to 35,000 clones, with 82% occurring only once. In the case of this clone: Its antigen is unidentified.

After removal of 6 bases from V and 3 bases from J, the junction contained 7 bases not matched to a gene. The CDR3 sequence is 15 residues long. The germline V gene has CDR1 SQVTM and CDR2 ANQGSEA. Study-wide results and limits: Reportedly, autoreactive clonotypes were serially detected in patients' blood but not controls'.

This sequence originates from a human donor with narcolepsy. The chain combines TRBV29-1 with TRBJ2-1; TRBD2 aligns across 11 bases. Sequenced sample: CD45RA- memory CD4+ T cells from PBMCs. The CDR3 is CSVTTSGRFYNEQFF. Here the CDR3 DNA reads TGCAGCGTGACCACTAGCGGGAGATTCTACAATGAGCAGTTCTTC.